The TCR beta chain described here comes from a study of cytomegalovirus exposure and HLA in healthy donors (dated by TCRdb to 2016 to 2017). Context from the whole study: According to an earlier analysis of around 600 of the donors, some 170 million T cells yielded 117 million unique TCR beta sequences and around 280 Gb of sequence data. Around 300 gigabases of sequencing data and approximately 84 million unique TCR sequences were included in an early release covering over 600 HLA-typed donors. The genetic ancestry cluster associated with self-reported Caucasian donors included over 65% of the roughly 360 genotyped donors. The aim of the study was to test whether cataloging public T cell receptors could identify signatures of past pathogen exposure. Using immunosequencing, the study profiled T cell repertoires from 550 to 750 subjects and related those repertoires to cytomegalovirus serostatus. Besides the first cohort of roughly 640 subjects, a separate validation cohort made up of 120 different subjects was used. The study combined high-throughput TCR immunosequencing, statistical association of individual TCRs with disease status, and machine learning to predict cytomegalovirus infection status. In a later analysis, previously published TCR beta repertoires from 600 to 850 donors were re-analyzed and high-resolution HLA genotyping was added so that TCR occurrence patterns could be studied. In the later analysis, no new phenotypic data were used to find candidate immune exposures; instead, reliance was placed on TCR beta sequences and their occurrence across donors. In an earlier analysis of over 550 of the donors, high-throughput TCR beta sequencing was used to judge whether each TCR beta V gene segment behaved as functional or pseudogenic. Donor age, sex, ethnicity and CMV serostatus were compiled together with the repertoire data. A later genetic analysis took genome-wide SNP genotypes for about 65% of the 666 donors and used that subset as a discovery cohort. All discovery cohort repertoires had been generated using a single sequencing platform. HLA typing included class I and class II loci at four-digit resolution. Typing coverage varied by locus: roughly 620-640 donors for A, B, C, DRB1 and DQB1; approximately 520 for DQA1; over 600 for DPA1; roughly 450 for DPB1. Because of strong linkage in the cohort, roughly five DR-DQ haplotypes were treated as single units for association and clustering. Across 300 to 400 genotyped donors of the cohort, an average of roughly 250,000 unique TCR beta nucleotide sequences per donor were sequenced, and 15% to 20% of those sequences were non-productive.

Concerning this clone itself: Its antigen is unknown. Per-base qualities were not stored, and no clone one base away is much larger.

The cohort was made up of around 720 healthy bone marrow donors. All cohort members were sampled while nominally healthy, although unrecorded immune exposures were likely present. The donor was CMV seronegative and was included in the group of over 300 seronegative cohort members. A peripheral blood sample was collected from each donor, and TCR beta sequencing was performed on peripheral blood mononuclear cells. The Qiagen DNeasy Blood Extraction Kit was used to extract genomic DNA from the blood cell samples. The investigation overall reported the following: An earlier analysis of approximately 540 of the donors showed that most TCR beta V segments appeared in productive rearrangements either about 87% or about 30% of the time, which broadly matched IMGT annotations. According to a later analysis, parvovirus B19, influenza, CMV and Epstein-Barr virus appeared linked to several top co-occurrence clusters. Because counts were too low, 15 to 20 rarely observed V segments, including chromosome 9 orphons, were excluded from the earlier analysis of several hundred of the donors. A later analysis associated 17,000 or so TCR beta sequences with specific HLA alleles at a false discovery rate of 0.05. Because HLA typing was unavailable for some donors at each locus, only the typed subset was used in association tests. A later analysis found that HLA-associated TCR beta chains were more clonally expanded and had lower generation probabilities than equally common non-associated chains. The 87-base-pair reads could not distinguish some IMGT-functional V segments, including TRBV6-2 and TRBV6-3, so those segments were excluded. It was suggested by the authors that the approach could potentially be generalized to other disease states and immunological phenotypes. When HLA alleles, especially DR and DQ, strongly co-occurred, attributing TCR associations to individual alleles was difficult. A few of the identified cytomegalovirus-associated TCR beta chains were confirmed in vitro to be specific for cytomegalovirus antigens. In a later analysis, most CMV-associated TCR beta chains were found to appear HLA-restricted, with HLA associations seemingly driven largely by CMV exposure. V-gene and J-gene trimming of TCR beta chains was associated with a missense DCLRE1C variant in a later genetic analysis, and the association was replicated in an independent cohort. In this cohort, only TCR beta chains were sequenced, and detectable features were limited by the absence of alpha or paired-chain data. While some public TCRs were present in many individuals, most TCR sequences turned up only very rarely across donors. A total of fewer than 200 TCR beta chains were listed by the study as associated with cytomegalovirus. A cluster of highly shared sequence variants was judged likely to represent a technical artifact of the sequencing pipeline. A later genetic analysis reported fewer N-insertions in productive TCRs among donors in an Asian-associated ancestry cluster than the roughly 700-donor mean. The classifier was reported to diagnose cytomegalovirus status with high specificity and sensitivity in both the original and validation cohorts. Roughly uniform sequencing depth across donors was assumed in presence/absence analyses, although this assumption may not hold. The only immune exposure information available for the cohort was CMV serostatus. A further reported finding was that TCR beta sequences accurately predicted the HLA-A and HLA-B alleles for most subjects in the first cohort. Linkage disequilibrium might explain the correlated functional status among segregating V segments, but an unknown experimental factor could not be ruled out. In a later analysis, the rate of TCR association differed among HLA loci, with DRB1 alleles having the most associated TCRs and HLA-C alleles having the fewest.

The method behind the library was the immunoSEQ multiplex PCR assay. For the multiplex PCR, a mixture combining 60 forward primers for TCR Vbeta segments and 13 reverse primers for TCR Jbeta segments was used. The CDR3 region of rearranged TCR beta genes was amplified from genomic DNA with a multiplex PCR assay. Amplified TCR beta libraries were sequenced as 87-base-pair reads on the Illumina HiSeq System. The paper's data handling went like this. In a later analysis, around 80 million unique TCR beta chains were counted across the 650 to 750 repertoires, and roughly 10 million of these chains were shared by at least two donors. A nearest-neighbor algorithm error-corrected the raw reads and collapsed the reads into unique sequences, merging closely related sequences to remove PCR and sequencing errors. CDR3 sequences were aligned to IMGT reference sequences to assign V, D and J gene segments. Each retained sequence needed at least a six-nucleotide match to both a V gene segment and a J gene segment. A rearrangement was called productive if the CDR3 had no stop codons and remained in frame with V and J, and every other rearrangement was called non-productive. CDR3 was defined by IMGT convention, running from the second conserved V-encoded cysteine to the conserved J-encoded phenylalanine. The earlier analysis of a few hundred of the donors excluded any sequence lacking an unambiguous match to a single V gene segment. In an earlier analysis of around 590 of the donors, a V segment was called functional when productive rearrangements were above 56.7%, and segregating when the standard deviation between donors exceeded 5%. To diagnose cytomegalovirus status from the catalog of TCR beta chain sequences, a statistical classification framework was built. A later analysis assigned V and J genes by comparing TCR nucleotide sequences with IMGT/GENE-DB human TR gene sequences. Using the TCRdist pipeline, a later analysis assigned CDR3 sequences along with most-parsimonious VDJ recombination scenarios. A later analysis defined each TCR beta chain by its CDR3 amino acid sequence plus V-gene family, and excluded reads lacking a unique V-gene family. As a way to deal with suspected cross-contamination and a sequencing artifact, a later analysis dropped nearly 600 nucleotide sequences that were highly shared and had low generation probability. A later analysis calculated a clonal expansion index for each public chain from normalized within-repertoire ranks of inferred template counts. In a later analysis, generation probabilities were computed with a VDJ recombination model fitted to out-of-frame rearrangements, and the resulting probabilities were checked against IGoR. Hypergeometric tests were used in a later analysis to score TCR-TCR, TCR-HLA and TCR-CMV co-occurrence, with a repertoire-size bias correction applied to the TCR pairs. False discovery rates were estimated in a later analysis by permuting HLA or CMV assignments 20 times. In a later analysis, co-occurring TCRs were grouped with DBSCAN, and TCRdist sequence similarity was added when clustering was performed within HLA-allele-positive subsets. Co-occurrence clustering excluded repertoires with fewer than 30,000 or more than 120,000 public chains, plus five with anomalous nucleotide sharing. In TCRdb, the immuneACCESS table is reduced to in-frame sequences with V and J assigned. These tables do not hold every clone; where another copy was compared, an unresolved V gene accounts for under half, and the others remain unexplained. That table supplies the V and J calls and clone size; D and trimming were determined from the DNA. The sample data list about 190,000 clones, and around 86% of these were observed just once. Around 1.5% of the sample rests with the top ten.

Per the germline V gene, SNHLY is the CDR1 and FYNNEI is the CDR2. V loses 7 bases of germline sequence and J loses 4 bases, and the interval between the two ends is 16 bases. The CDR3 runs 15 amino acids, cysteine and phenylalanine included. Only CDR3 DNA is held: 45 bases, read in frame from base 1. Recombination linked TRBV2 to TRBJ2-2; possibly the D gene is TRBD2, per 6 matching bases. This clonotype was sampled from a woman between 18 and 29 years old in good health and CMV-seronegative. Sequenced: PBMCs. This receptor carries the CDR3 CASTALAVSTGELFF. The nucleotide sequence is TGTGCCAGCACGGCTTTAGCGGTATCCACCGGGGAGCTGTTTTTT.